This TCR beta chain originates from a study of blood T cell repertoires in COVID-19. Germline loops: CDR1 LNHDA, CDR2 SQIVND (reference sequence). CDR3 size: 12 residues. The V segment lost 7 bases and the J segment 6 bases; nucleotides outside the gene matches: 4. Participants were aged roughly 18 to 100 years from roughly 26 US areas. Using immunoSEQ multiplex PCR, the repertoire was profiled, and TCRdb retains in-frame clones only, with some absent. The sample comprises hundreds of thousands of clones, approximately 91% of which are singletons, and 5% to 5.5% rests with the top ten. The source material was PBMCs or T cells enriched from blood (not recorded which). This clonotype originated in a man in his sixties who had recovered from COVID-19. The chain links TRBV19 to TRBJ1-2; TRBD1 matches 8 bases. The CDR3 region is CASKKQGDGYTF. The CDR3 coding sequence is TGTGCCAGTAAAAAACAGGGGGATGGCTACACCTTC.